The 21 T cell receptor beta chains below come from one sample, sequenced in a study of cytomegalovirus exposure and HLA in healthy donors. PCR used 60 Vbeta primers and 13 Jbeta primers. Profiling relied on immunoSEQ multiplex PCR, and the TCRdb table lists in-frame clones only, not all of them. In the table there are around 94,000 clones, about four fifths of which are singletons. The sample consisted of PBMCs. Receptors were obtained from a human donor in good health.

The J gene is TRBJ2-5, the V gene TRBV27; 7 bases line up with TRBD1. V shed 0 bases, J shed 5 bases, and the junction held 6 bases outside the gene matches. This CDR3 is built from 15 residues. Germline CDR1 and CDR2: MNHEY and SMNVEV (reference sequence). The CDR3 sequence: CASSLSRGRGETQYF. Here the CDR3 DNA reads TGTGCCAGCAGTTTATCGAGGGGGCGAGGGGAGACCCAGTACTTC.

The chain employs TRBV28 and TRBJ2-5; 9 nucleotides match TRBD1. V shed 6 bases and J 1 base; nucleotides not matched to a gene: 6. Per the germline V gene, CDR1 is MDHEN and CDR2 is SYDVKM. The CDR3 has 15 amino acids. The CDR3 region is CASRADRGPQETQYF. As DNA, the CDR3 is TGTGCCAGCAGAGCGGACAGGGGCCCCCAAGAGACCCAGTACTTC.

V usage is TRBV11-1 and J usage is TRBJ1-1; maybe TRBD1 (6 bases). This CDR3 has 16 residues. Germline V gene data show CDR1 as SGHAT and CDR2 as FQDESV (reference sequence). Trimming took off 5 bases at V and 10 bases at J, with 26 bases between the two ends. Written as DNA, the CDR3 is TGTGCCAGCAGCGCGCCCCCTAGGGGGGGCCAAAGGGGAGCTTTCTTT. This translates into CASSAPPRGGQRGAFF.

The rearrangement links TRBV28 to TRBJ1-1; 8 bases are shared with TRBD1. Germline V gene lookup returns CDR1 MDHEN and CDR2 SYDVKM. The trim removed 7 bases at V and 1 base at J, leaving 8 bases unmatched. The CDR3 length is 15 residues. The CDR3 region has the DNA TGTGCCAGCACCTGGGCAGGGGGCAGGAACACTGAAGCTTTCTTT. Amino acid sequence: CASTWAGGRNTEAFF.

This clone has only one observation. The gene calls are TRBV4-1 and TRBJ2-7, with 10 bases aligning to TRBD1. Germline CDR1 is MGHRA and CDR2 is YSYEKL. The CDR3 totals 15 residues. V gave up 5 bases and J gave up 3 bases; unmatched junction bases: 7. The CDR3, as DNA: TGCGCCAGCAGCTTTGACGGGACAGGGGTCTACGAGCAGTACTTC. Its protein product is CASSFDGTGVYEQYF.

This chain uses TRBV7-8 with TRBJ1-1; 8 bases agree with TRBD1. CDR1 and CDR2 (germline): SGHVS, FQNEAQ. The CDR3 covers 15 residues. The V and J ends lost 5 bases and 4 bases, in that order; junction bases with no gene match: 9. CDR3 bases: TGTGCCAGCAGCCCAAGACAGGGGCTAGTCACTGAAGCTTTCTTT. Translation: CASSPRQGLVTEAFF.

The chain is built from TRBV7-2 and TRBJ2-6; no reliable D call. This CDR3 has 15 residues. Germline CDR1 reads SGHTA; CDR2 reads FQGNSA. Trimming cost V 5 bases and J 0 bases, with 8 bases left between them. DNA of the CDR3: TGTGCCAGCAGCCCCTGGAGCTCTGGGGCCAACGTCCTGACTTTC. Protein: CASSPWSSGANVLTF.

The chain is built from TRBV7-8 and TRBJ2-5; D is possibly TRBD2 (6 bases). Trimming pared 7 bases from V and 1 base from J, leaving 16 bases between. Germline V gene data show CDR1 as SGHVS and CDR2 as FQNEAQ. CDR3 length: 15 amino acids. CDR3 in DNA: TGTGCCAGCACGCTCTTAGTGGGAGGCCAAGAGACCCAGTACTTC. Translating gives CASTLLVGGQETQYF.

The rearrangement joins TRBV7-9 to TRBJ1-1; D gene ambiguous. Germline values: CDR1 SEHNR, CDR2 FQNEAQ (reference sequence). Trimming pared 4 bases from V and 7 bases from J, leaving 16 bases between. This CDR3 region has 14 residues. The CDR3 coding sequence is TGTGCCAGCAGCTCGACGGACCGGGGAGGTGAAGCTTTCTTT. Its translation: CASSSTDRGGEAFF.

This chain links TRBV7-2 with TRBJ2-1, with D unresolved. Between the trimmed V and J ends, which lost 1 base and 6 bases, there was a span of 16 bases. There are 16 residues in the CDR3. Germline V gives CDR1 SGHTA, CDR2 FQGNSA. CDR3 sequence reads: CASSLEAPGVSNEQFF. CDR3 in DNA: TGTGCCAGCAGCTTAGAGGCCCCTGGAGTCTCCAATGAGCAGTTCTTC.

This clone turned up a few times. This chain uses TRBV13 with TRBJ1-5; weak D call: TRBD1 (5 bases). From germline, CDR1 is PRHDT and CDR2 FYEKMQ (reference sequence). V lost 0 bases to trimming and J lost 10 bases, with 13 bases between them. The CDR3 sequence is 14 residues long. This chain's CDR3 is CASSLGRREGPQHF. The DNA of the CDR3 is TGTGCCAGCAGCTTAGGCCGCAGGGAGGGTCCCCAGCATTTT. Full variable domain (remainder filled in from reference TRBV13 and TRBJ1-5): AAGVIQSPRHLIKEKRETATLKCYPIPRHDTVYWYQQGPGQDPQFLISFYEKMQSDKGSIPDRFSAQQFSDYHSELNMSSLELGDSALYFCASSLGRREGPQHFGDGTRLSIL.

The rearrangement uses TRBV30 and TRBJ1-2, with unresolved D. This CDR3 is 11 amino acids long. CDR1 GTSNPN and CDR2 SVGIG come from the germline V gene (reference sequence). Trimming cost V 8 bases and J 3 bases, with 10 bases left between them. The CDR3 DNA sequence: TGTGCCCGAGGCGTGCACTATGGCTACACCTTC. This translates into CARGVHYGYTF. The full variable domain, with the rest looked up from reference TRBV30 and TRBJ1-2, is SQTIHQWPATLVQPVGSPLSLECTVEGTSNPNLYWYRQAAGRGLQLLFYSVGIGQISSEVPQNLSASRPQDRQFILSSKKLLLSDSGFYLCARGVHYGYTFGSGTRLTVV.

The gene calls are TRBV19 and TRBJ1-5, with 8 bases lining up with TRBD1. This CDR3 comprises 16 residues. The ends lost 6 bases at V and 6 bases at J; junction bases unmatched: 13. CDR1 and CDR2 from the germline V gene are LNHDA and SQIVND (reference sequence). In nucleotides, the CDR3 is TGTGCCAGTAGCCTTGTCGGGCAGGGGGCAACTCAGCCCCAGCATTTT. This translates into CASSLVGQGATQPQHF.

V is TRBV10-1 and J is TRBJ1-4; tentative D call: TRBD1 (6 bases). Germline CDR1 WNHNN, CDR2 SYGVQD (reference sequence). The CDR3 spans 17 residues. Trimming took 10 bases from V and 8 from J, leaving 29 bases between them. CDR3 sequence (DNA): TGCGCCACCATATCGTCCTCGGGGGCCGGGAGGTTCGAAAAACTGTTTTTT. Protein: CATISSSGAGRFEKLFF.

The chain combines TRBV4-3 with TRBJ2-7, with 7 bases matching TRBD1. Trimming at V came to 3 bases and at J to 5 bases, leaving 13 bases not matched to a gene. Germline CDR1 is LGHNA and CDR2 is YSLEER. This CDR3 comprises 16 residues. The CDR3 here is CASSQAPGTASHEQYF. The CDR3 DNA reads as TGCGCCAGCAGCCAGGCCCCCGGGACAGCTTCTCACGAGCAGTACTTC.

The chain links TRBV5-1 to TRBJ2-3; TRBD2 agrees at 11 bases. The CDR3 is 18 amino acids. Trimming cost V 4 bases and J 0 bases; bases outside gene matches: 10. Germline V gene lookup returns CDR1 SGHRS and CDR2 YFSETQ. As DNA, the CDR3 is TGCGCCAGCAGCCCCGGACTAGCGGGCATTGCTAGCACAGATACGCAGTATTTT. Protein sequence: CASSPGLAGIASTDTQYF.

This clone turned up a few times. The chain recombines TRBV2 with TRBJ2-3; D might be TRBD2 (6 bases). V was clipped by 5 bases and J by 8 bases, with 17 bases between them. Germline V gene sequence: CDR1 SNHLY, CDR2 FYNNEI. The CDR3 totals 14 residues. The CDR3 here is CASSPGSKTATQYF. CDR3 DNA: TGTGCCAGCAGTCCCGGGAGTAAGACGGCTACGCAGTATTTT.

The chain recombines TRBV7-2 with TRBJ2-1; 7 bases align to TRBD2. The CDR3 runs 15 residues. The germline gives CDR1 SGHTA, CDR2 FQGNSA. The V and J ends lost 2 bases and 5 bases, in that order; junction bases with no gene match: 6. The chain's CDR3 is CASSLPSGRNNEQFF. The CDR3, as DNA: TGTGCCAGCAGCTTACCTAGCGGAAGAAACAATGAGCAGTTCTTC.

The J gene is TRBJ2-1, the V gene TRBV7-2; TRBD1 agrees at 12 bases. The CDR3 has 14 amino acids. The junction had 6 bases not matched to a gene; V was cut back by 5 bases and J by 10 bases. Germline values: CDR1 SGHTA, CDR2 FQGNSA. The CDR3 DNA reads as TGTGCCAGCAGCACGGGACAGGGGGCAGGAGAGCAGTTCTTC. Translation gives CASSTGQGAGEQFF.

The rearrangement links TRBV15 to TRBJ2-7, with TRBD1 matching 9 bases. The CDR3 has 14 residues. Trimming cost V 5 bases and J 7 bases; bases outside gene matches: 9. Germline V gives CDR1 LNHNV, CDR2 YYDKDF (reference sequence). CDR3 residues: CATSRPGTGKEQYF. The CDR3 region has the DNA TGTGCCACCAGCCGACCTGGGACAGGGAAGGAGCAGTACTTC.

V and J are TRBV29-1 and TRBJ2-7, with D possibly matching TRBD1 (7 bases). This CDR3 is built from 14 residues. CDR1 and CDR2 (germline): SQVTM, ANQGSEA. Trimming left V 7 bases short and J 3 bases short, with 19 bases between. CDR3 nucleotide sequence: TGCAGCGCCCGACGCGGGACAGACCTCTACGAGCAGTACTTC. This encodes CSARRGTDLYEQYF.